Shown below are 10 T cell receptor beta chains from a single sample sequenced in a study of cytomegalovirus exposure and HLA in healthy donors. PCR amplification relied on 60 Vbeta primers (plus 13 Jbeta primers). Some clones are missing from TCRdb's copy, which holds only in-frame ones; the method was immunoSEQ multiplex PCR. The table records around 140,000 clones, over 65% of them present only once. Material for sequencing was PBMCs. These receptors all stem from a female donor in good health and CMV-seropositive.

This clone was picked up a small number of times. The chain is built from TRBV28 and TRBJ1-1, with 12 bases fitting TRBD1. The CDR3 runs to 16 residues. The germline V gene encodes CDR1 MDHEN and CDR2 SYDVKM. Germline trimming cut 6 bases from V and 2 bases from J; bases unmatched to any gene: 7. The CDR3 loop is CASSPGTGGVNTEAFF. CDR3 coding DNA: TGTGCCAGCAGCCCCGGGACAGGGGGCGTCAACACTGAAGCTTTCTTT.

The CDR3 sequence is CASSHPSGAGGNQPQHF. CDR3 DNA sequence: TGCGCCAGCAGCCATCCATCTGGGGCAGGGGGCAATCAGCCCCAGCATTTT. The genes are TRBV4-1 and TRBJ1-5; tentatively, D is TRBD1 (6 bases). V lost 3 bases and J lost 2, with 17 bases in between. This CDR3 has 17 residues. Germline CDR1 and CDR2: MGHRA and YSYEKL.

The rearrangement links TRBV5-4 to TRBJ2-7, with D possibly TRBD1 on 6 matching bases. CDR1 and CDR2 from the germline V gene are SGHNT and YYREEE (reference sequence). The V and J ends lost 5 bases and 1 base respectively, with 16 bases between them. CDR3 length: 15 residues. CDR3 sequence reads: CASRSAGVPSYEQYF. CDR3 DNA sequence: TGTGCCAGCAGGTCAGCAGGGGTGCCTTCCTACGAGCAGTACTTC.

In this sample, this clone turned up once. This chain joins TRBV6-5 and TRBJ2-1, with 8 bases aligning to TRBD1. Germline trimming cut 3 bases from V and 5 bases from J; bases unmatched to any gene: 9. This CDR3 spans 16 amino acids. CDR1 and CDR2 from the germline V gene are MNHEY and SVGAGI. The CDR3 region is CASSYGSTGDHNEQFF. CDR3 DNA: TGTGCCAGCAGTTATGGTTCGACAGGGGACCACAATGAGCAGTTCTTC.

In DNA, the CDR3 is TGTGCCAGCAGCAAACAGGGGTTCTTGGAAAAACTGTTTTTT. Protein sequence: CASSKQGFLEKLFF. The chain carries TRBV5-6 and TRBJ1-4, with TRBD1 matching over 7 bases. Germline V gives CDR1 SGHDT, CDR2 YYEEEE. V lost 4 bases to trimming and J lost 8 bases; unmatched junction nucleotides: 8. The length of the CDR3 is 14 residues.

This chain connects TRBV7-2 to TRBJ2-2, with 8 bases fitting TRBD1. Germline values: CDR1 SGHTA, CDR2 FQGNSA. Losses at the gene ends were 6 bases for V and 5 bases for J; bases not matched to a gene: 11. The CDR3 covers 16 residues. CDR3 sequence: CASRIPGQVTTGELFF. The CDR3 DNA reads as TGTGCCAGCAGGATTCCGGGACAGGTGACGACCGGGGAGCTGTTTTTT.

J is TRBJ2-1 and V is TRBV7-3; 11 nucleotides agree with TRBD2. The CDR3 covers 14 residues. Germline V gene lookup returns CDR1 SGHTA and CDR2 FQGTGA. The trim removed 5 bases at V and 6 bases at J, leaving 3 bases unmatched. CDR3 residues: CASSVSGGANEQFF. The CDR3 nucleotides read TGTGCCAGCAGCGTTAGCGGGGGGGCCAATGAGCAGTTCTTC. The full variable domain, with the rest looked up from reference TRBV7-3 and TRBJ2-1, is GAGVSQTPSNKVTEKGKYVELRCDPISGHTALYWYRQSLGQGPEFLIYFQGTGAADDSGLPNDRFFAVRPEGSVSTLKIQRTERGDSAVYLCASSVSGGANEQFFGPGTRLTVL.

The chain recombines TRBV5-1 with TRBJ1-3; D is ambiguous. The germline V and J ends were trimmed by 1 base and 3 bases, with 14 bases remaining between them. There are 16 residues in the CDR3. Germline V CDR1 and CDR2: SGHRS, YFSETQ. DNA of the CDR3: TGCGCCAGCAGCTTGTATCTGGGCCCTATTGGAAACACCATATATTTT. It encodes CASSLYLGPIGNTIYF.

The CDR3 spells CASSPPGAGHKQYF. CDR3 sequence (DNA): TGTGCCAGCAGCCCCCCAGGGGCGGGCCACAAGCAGTACTTC. The chain recombines TRBV7-9 with TRBJ2-7, with D perhaps matching TRBD1 (6 bases). V was trimmed by 5 bases and J by 8 bases, leaving 19 bases between them. The CDR3 contains 14 residues. The germline V gene has CDR1 SEHNR and CDR2 FQNEAQ (reference sequence). The entire variable domain, with the rest obtained from reference TRBV7-9 and TRBJ2-7, is as follows: DTGVSQNPRHKITKRGQNVTFRCDPISEHNRLYWYRQTLGQGPEFLTYFQNEAQLEKSRLLSDRFSAERPKGSFSTLEIQRTEQGDSAMYLCASSPPGAGHKQYFGPGTRLTVT.

J is TRBJ1-2 and V is TRBV6-5, with D perhaps TRBD1 (5 bases). V was clipped by 2 bases and J by 3 bases, with 10 bases between them. Germline V gene data show CDR1 as MNHEY and CDR2 as SVGAGI. This CDR3 contains 14 residues. The CDR3 DNA is TGTGCCAGCAGTTACGGTGGGGCAGACTATGGCTACACCTTC. It codes for CASSYGGADYGYTF.